What follows are 15 T cell receptor beta chains derived from one specimen sequenced in a study of response to subunit inactivated influenza vaccine. TCRdb fed the RT-PCR reads into MiXCR, producing one record per CDR3 protein. The table shows hundreds of thousands of distinct CDR3 sequences, with approximately 11% occurring only once. The specimen was PBMCs from blood, collected 45 days after vaccination. The source is a man aged 50-59 years who received an inactivated influenza vaccine.

This chain connects TRBV14 to TRBJ2-1; 8 bases map to TRBD2. CDR1 and CDR2 from the germline V gene are SGHDN and FVKESK. This CDR3 is built from 16 residues. J lost 3 bases, V lost 4 bases, and 8 bases had no gene match. CDR3 nucleotide sequence: TGTGCCAGCAGCCTCACTAGCGGAGTCTTCTACAATGAGCAGTTCTTC. Protein: CASSLTSGVFYNEQFF.

The chain is built from TRBV9 and TRBJ2-2; D gene uncertain. Germline lookup yields CDR1 SGDLS and CDR2 YYNGEE. V was pared by 7 bases and J by 0 bases, with 10 bases between. The length of the CDR3 is 14 residues. The CDR3 is CASATMTNTGELFF. The CDR3 DNA reads as TGTGCCAGCGCGACAATGACGAACACCGGGGAGCTGTTTTTT.

There are a few counts of this clonotype. The V call is TRBV28, the J call TRBJ2-7; the D call may be TRBD1 or TRBD2 (5 bases each). Germline CDR1 MDHEN, CDR2 SYDVKM. The CDR3 consists of 15 residues. V lost 6 bases to trimming and J lost 0 bases, with 15 bases between them. The CDR3 here is CASSTVRDLSYEQYF. CDR3 DNA sequence: TGTGCCAGCAGCACAGTCAGGGACCTCTCCTACGAGCAGTACTTC. The variable domain in full, completed from reference TRBV28 and TRBJ2-7, reads DVKVTQSSRYLVKRTGEKVFLECVQDMDHENMFWYRQDPGLGLRLIYFSYDVKMKEKGDIPEGYSVSREKKERFSLILESASTNQTSMYLCASSTVRDLSYEQYFGPGTRLTVT.

The V and J genes are TRBV20-1 and TRBJ2-3; TRBD2 agrees at 8 bases. Germline-derived CDR1 and CDR2 are DFQATT and SNEGSKA (reference sequence). The CDR3 sequence is 15 residues long. With V trimmed by 5 bases and J by 4 bases, 11 bases remained unmatched. The CDR3 reads CSAFVRGGPPDTQYF. CDR3 sequence (DNA): TGCAGTGCTTTTGTCCGGGGGGGGCCCCCAGATACGCAGTATTTT.

There are a few counts of this clonotype. The chain joins TRBV7-2 to TRBJ2-7; D is unresolved. V was clipped by 5 bases and J by 0 bases, with 8 bases between them. This CDR3 contains 13 residues. CDR1 is SGHTA and CDR2 is FQGNSA in the germline V gene. The CDR3 loop reads CASSVVSSYEQYF. The CDR3 coding sequence is TGTGCCAGCAGCGTAGTCAGCTCCTACGAGCAGTACTTC.

This clonotype was counted many times. The J gene is TRBJ2-7, the V gene TRBV30, with D unresolved. Germline values: CDR1 GTSNPN, CDR2 SVGIG (reference sequence). The ends were cut back, 1 base at V and 0 bases at J, with 7 bases in the middle. This CDR3 is 13 amino acids long. CDR3 amino acids: CAWSDSFSYEQYF. CDR3 coding DNA: TGTGCCTGGAGTGACTCCTTCTCCTACGAGCAGTACTTC. The complete variable domain, with remaining parts taken from reference TRBV30 and TRBJ2-7, reads SQTIHQWPATLVQPVGSPLSLECTVEGTSNPNLYWYRQAAGRGLQLLFYSVGIGQISSEVPQNLSASRPQDRQFILSSKKLLLSDSGFYLCAWSDSFSYEQYFGPGTRLTVT.

The genes are TRBV12-3 or TRBV12-4 and TRBJ2-2; D possibly corresponds to TRBD1 (6 bases). V shed 3 bases and J shed 6 bases, with 14 bases lying between them. The CDR3 loop spans 15 amino acids. CDR3 amino acids: CASSFLGAGAGELFF. The CDR3 DNA is TGTGCCAGCAGTTTCTTGGGGGCTGGCGCCGGGGAGCTGTTTTTT.

This clonotype was observed a few times. J is TRBJ2-1 and V is TRBV6-2 or TRBV6-3, with D tentatively TRBD2 (5 bases). V lost 2 bases and J lost 5, with 13 bases in between. Germline CDR1 reads MNHEY; CDR2 reads SVGEGT. The CDR3 is 15 amino acids. The CDR3 region is CASSYITRAHNEQFF. The CDR3 DNA follows: TGTGCCAGCAGTTACATAACTAGGGCCCACAATGAGCAGTTCTTC.

The sample holds a few counts of this clonotype. The chain combines TRBV12-3 or TRBV12-4 with TRBJ1-2; D not resolved. V lost 0 bases and J lost 8, with 7 bases in between. This CDR3 region has 12 residues. The CDR3 DNA follows: TGTGCCAGCAGTTTAGCGGACGGGGGCTACACCTTC. Its protein is CASSLADGGYTF.

This chain connects TRBV10-3 to TRBJ2-7, with TRBD1 matching 9 bases. The CDR3 covers 15 residues. After removal of 3 bases from V and 3 bases from J, the junction contained 6 bases not matched to a gene. Per the germline V gene, CDR1 is ENHRY and CDR2 is SYGVKD. This CDR3 reads CAISDVGTGIYEQYF. The CDR3 bases are TGTGCCATCAGTGACGTCGGGACAGGGATCTACGAGCAGTACTTC.

This clonotype came up a few times. This rearrangement joins TRBV5-1 to TRBJ2-2; TRBD1 agrees at 11 bases. This CDR3 is built from 15 residues. V lost 4 bases, J lost 6 bases, and 5 bases stayed unmatched. The V gene's germline CDR1 is SGHRS and CDR2 YFSETQ. This chain's CDR3 is CASSTPGQGAGELFF. Written as DNA, the CDR3 is TGCGCCAGCAGCACACCGGGACAGGGGGCCGGGGAGCTGTTTTTT.

This clonotype was seen at least ten times. The rearrangement links TRBV15 to TRBJ2-1; D is possibly TRBD1 (5 bases). The CDR3 runs to 15 residues. Trimming took 1 base from V and 2 from J, leaving 9 bases between them. Germline V gives CDR1 LNHNV, CDR2 YYDKDF (reference sequence). CDR3 loop: CATSRGSGPYNEQFF. The CDR3 DNA sequence: TGTGCCACCAGCAGAGGGTCAGGGCCCTACAATGAGCAGTTCTTC.

With regard to this clonotype: Given a much more abundant clone one base away, this may be a read error. The conserved phenylalanine or tryptophan normally closing the CDR3 is absent here, so this likely arose from a read error. The CDR3 sequence: CASSLWGGAADTQYL. The CDR3 bases are TGTGCCAGCAGCTTATGGGGGGGGGCCGCTGATACGCAGTATCTT. The genes are TRBV7-2 and TRBJ2-3; tentative D call: TRBD2 (7 bases). This CDR3 spans 15 amino acids. The V end was cut by 2 bases, the J end by 6 bases, with 15 bases between. CDR1 and CDR2 from the germline V gene are SGHTA and FQGNSA.

This clonotype has only a few counts. The chain uses TRBV29-1 and TRBJ2-7, with 10 nucleotides matching TRBD1. J lost 2 bases, V lost 1 base, and 8 bases had no gene match. This CDR3 is 16 amino acids long. Germline CDR1 is SQVTM and CDR2 is ANQGSEA. The CDR3 nucleotides are TGCAGCGTTGAAGGCCGGGACAGGGGTAATACCTACGAGCAGTACTTC. Its protein product is CSVEGRDRGNTYEQYF.

The chain combines TRBV12-3 or TRBV12-4 with TRBJ2-7; maybe TRBD2 (6 bases). With 6 bases removed from V and 5 bases from J, the gap between germline ends came to 14 bases. This CDR3 contains 13 residues. CDR3 coding DNA: TGTGCCAGCAGCCGGGACTTTTTTCACGAGCAGTACTTC. Protein sequence: CASSRDFFHEQYF.